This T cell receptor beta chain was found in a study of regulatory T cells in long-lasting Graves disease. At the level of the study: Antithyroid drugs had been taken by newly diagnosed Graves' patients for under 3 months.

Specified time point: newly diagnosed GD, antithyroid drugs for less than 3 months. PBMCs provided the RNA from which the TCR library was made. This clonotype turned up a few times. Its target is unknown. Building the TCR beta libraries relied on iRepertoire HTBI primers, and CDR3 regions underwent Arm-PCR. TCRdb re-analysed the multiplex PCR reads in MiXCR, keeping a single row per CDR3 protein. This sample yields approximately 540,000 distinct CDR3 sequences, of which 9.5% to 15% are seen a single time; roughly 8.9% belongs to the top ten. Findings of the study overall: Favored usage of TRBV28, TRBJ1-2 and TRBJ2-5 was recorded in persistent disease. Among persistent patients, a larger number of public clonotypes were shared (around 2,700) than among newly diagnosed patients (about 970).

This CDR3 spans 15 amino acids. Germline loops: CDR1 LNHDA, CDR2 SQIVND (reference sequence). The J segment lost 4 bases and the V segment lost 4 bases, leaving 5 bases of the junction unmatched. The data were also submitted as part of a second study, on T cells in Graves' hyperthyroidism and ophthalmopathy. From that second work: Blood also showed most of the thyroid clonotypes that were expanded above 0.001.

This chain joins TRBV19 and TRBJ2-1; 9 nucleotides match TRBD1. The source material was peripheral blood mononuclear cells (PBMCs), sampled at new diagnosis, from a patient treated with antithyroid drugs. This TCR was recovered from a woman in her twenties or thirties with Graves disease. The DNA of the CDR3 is TGTGCCAGTAGTACGACCGGGACAGGGTACAATGAGCAGTTCTTC. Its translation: CASSTTGTGYNEQFF.